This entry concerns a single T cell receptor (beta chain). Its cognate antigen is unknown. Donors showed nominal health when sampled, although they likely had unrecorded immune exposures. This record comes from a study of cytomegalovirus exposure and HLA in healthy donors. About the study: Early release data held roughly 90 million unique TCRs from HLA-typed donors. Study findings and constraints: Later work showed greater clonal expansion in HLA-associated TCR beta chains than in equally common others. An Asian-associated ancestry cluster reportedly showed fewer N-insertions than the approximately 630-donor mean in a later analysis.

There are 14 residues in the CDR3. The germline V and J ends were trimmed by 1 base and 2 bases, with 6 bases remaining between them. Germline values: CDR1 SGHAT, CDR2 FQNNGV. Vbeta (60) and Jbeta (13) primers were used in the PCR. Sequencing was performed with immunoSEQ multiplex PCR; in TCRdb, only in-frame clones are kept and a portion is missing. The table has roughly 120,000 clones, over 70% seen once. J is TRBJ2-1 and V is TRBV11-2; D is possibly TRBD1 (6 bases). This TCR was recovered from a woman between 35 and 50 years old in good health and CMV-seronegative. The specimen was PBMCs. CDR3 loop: CASSLGTAYNEQFF. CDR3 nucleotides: TGTGCCAGCAGCTTAGGGACAGCCTACAATGAGCAGTTCTTC.